This T cell receptor beta chain was documented in a study of Ad26.COV2.S vaccination and SARS-CoV-2 variants. Study details: Once or twice, 56 days apart, Ad26.COV2.S was delivered intramuscularly. Whole-study findings and limits: Placebo recipients and vaccine recipients were similar in non-spike TCR breadth.

With regard to this clone: Its antigen is still unknown.

The repertoire was sequenced with immunoSEQ multiplex PCR; TCRdb's copy has only in-frame clones and lacks some. The sample contains 400,000 to 500,000 clones, roughly 89% of which appear only once. Treatment in this sample: some 19 received Ad26.COV2.S at low or high dose, single or two shots; about 5 received placebo; per-sample allocation not given. Sampling happened 63 days after the first vaccine or placebo injection. An adult of 18-55 years in Boston served as donor. In the vaccine, an Ad26 vector expressed the SARS-CoV-2 spike of the Wuhan strain. The clonotype originates from a person between 18 and 65 years old who received the Ad26.COV2.S COVID-19 vaccine or a placebo. The sequences come from peripheral blood, collected in a trial of Ad26.COV2.S vaccine versus placebo.

CDR3 residues: CASSFLITGELFF. The CDR3 DNA reads as TGTGCCAGCAGTTTTTTGATCACCGGGGAGCTGTTTTTT. This rearrangement joins TRBV28 to TRBJ2-2; unclear D gene. Trimming took off 3 bases at V and 4 bases at J, with 6 bases between the two ends. The length of the CDR3 is 13 residues. Per germline, CDR1 MDHEN and CDR2 SYDVKM.